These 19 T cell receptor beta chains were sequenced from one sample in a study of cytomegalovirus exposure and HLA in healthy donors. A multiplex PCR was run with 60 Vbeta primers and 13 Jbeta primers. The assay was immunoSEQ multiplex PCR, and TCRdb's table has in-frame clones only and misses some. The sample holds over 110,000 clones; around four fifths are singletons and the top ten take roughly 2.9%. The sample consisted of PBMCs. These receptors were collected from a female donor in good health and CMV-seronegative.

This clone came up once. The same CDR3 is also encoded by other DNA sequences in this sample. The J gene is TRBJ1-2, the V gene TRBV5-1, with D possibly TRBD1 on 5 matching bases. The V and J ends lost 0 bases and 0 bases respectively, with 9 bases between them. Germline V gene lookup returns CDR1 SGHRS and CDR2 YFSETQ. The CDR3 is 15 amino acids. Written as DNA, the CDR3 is TGCGCCAGCAGCTTGGGGCCGGGGGCTAACTATGGCTACACCTTC. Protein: CASSLGPGANYGYTF. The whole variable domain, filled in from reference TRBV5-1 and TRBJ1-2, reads KAGVTQTPRYLIKTRGQQVTLSCSPISGHRSVSWYQQTPGQGLQFLFEYFSETQRNKGNFPGRFSGRQFSNSRSEMNVSTLELGDSALYLCASSLGPGANYGYTFGSGTRLTVV.

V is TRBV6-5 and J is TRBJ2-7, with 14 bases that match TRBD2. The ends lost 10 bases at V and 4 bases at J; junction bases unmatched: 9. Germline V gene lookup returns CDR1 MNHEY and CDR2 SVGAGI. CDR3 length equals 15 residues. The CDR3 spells CATRGLAGAQYEQYF. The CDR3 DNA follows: TGTGCCACCCGGGGACTAGCGGGAGCTCAATACGAGCAGTACTTC.

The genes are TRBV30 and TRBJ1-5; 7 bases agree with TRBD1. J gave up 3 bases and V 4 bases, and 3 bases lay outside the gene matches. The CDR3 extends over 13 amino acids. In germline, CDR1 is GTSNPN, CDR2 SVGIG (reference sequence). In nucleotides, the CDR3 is TGTGCCTGGACGGGACAGAACAATCAGCCCCAGCATTTT. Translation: CAWTGQNNQPQHF.

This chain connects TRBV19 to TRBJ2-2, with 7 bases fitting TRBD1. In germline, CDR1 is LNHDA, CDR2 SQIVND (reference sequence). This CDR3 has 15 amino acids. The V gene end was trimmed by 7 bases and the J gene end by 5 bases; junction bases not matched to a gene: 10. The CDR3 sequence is CASNRQGMGTGELFF. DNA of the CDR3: TGTGCCAGTAATCGACAGGGAATGGGGACCGGGGAGCTGTTTTTT.

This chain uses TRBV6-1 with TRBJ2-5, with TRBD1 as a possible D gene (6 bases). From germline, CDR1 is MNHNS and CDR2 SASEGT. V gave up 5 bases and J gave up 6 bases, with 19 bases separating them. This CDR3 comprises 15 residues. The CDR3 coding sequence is TGTGCCAGCAGTACTGTGGGGGCTTTCGGGAAGACCCAGTACTTC. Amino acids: CASSTVGAFGKTQYF.

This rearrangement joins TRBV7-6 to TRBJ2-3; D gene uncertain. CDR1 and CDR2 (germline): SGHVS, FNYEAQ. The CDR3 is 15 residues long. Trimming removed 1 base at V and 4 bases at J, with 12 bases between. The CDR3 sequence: CASSLGTSSSDTQYF. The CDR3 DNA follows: TGTGCCAGCAGCTTAGGCACTTCTTCCTCAGATACGCAGTATTTT.

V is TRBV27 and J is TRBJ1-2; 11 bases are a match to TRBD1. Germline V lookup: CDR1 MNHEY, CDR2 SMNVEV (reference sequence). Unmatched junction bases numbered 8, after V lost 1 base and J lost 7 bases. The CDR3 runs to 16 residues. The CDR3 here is CASSLLDRGRTSGYTF. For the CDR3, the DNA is TGTGCCAGCAGTTTATTGGACAGGGGGCGTACCAGTGGCTACACCTTC.

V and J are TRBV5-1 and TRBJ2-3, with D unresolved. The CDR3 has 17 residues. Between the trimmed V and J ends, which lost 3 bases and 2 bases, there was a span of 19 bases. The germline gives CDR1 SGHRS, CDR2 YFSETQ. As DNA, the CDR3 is TGCGCCAGCAGCTCCCCTCCGCGAGAGATTTTCACAGATACGCAGTATTTT. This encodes CASSSPPREIFTDTQYF. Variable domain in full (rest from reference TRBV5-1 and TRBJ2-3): KAGVTQTPRYLIKTRGQQVTLSCSPISGHRSVSWYQQTPGQGLQFLFEYFSETQRNKGNFPGRFSGRQFSNSRSEMNVSTLELGDSALYLCASSSPPREIFTDTQYFGPGTRLTVL.

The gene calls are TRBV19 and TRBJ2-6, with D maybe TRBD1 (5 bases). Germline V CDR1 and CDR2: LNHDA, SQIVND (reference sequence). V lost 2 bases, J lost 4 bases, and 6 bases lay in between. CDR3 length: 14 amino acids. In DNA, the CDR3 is TGTGCCAGTAGTATAACAGGAGGGGCCAACGTCCTGACTTTC. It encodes CASSITGGANVLTF.

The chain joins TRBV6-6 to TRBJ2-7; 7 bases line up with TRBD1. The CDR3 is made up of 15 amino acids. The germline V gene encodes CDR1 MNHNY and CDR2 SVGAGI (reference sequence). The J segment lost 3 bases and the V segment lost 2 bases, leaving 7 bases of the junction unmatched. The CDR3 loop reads CASSYEGATLYEQYF. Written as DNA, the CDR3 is TGTGCCAGCAGTTACGAGGGGGCTACACTCTACGAGCAGTACTTC.

CDR3 nucleotides: TGTGCCAGTAGTATCGGGCTTAGGGACAAGCCTAATGAAAAACTGTTTTTT. Amino acids: CASSIGLRDKPNEKLFF. The chain combines TRBV19 with TRBJ1-4; TRBD1 might be the D (6 bases). V was clipped by 3 bases and J by 3 bases, with 17 bases between them. This CDR3 spans 17 amino acids. Germline V lookup: CDR1 LNHDA, CDR2 SQIVND (reference sequence).

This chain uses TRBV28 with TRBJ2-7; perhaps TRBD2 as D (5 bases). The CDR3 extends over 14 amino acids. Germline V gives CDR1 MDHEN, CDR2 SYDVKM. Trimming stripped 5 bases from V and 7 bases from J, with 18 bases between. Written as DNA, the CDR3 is TGTGCCAGCAGTCCGGCACCCGCAAGAGGGGAGCAGTACTTC. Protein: CASSPAPARGEQYF.

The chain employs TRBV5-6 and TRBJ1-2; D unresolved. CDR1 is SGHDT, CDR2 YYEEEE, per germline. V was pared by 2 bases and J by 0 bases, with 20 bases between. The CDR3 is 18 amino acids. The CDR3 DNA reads TGTGCCAGCAGCTTCCCCCCTGGCCGGGGATCTACTAACTATGGCTACACCTTC. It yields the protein CASSFPPGRGSTNYGYTF.

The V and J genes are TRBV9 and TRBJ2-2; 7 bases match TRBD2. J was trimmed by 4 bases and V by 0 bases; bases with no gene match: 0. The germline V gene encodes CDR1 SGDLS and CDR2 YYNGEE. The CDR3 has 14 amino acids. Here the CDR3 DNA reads TGTGCCAGCAGCGTAGGCGGGGGCACCGGGGAGCTGTTTTTT. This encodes CASSVGGGTGELFF.

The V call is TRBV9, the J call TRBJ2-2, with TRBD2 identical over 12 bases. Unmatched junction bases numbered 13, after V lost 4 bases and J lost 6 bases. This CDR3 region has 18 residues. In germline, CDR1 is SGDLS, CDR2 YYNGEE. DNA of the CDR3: TGTGCCAGCAGCCCGTTCCCTAGCGGGAGGGCGCCTTCCGGGGAGCTGTTTTTT. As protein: CASSPFPSGRAPSGELFF.

The CDR3 DNA reads TGTGCCTGGAGTGTACGGACTAGCGGGAGGGCCTCCTACGAGCAGTACTTC. It translates to CAWSVRTSGRASYEQYF. This chain connects TRBV30 to TRBJ2-7, with 15 bases aligning to TRBD2. The CDR3 covers 17 residues. V shed 0 bases and J 0 bases; nucleotides not matched to a gene: 3. Germline V gene lookup returns CDR1 GTSNPN and CDR2 SVGIG (reference sequence).

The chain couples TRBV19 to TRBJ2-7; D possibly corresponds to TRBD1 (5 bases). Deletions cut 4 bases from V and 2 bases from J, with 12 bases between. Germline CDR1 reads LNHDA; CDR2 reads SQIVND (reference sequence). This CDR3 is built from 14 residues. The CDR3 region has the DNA TGTGCCAGTAGTAGGGGCACGTCTACCTACGAGCAGTACTTC. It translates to CASSRGTSTYEQYF.

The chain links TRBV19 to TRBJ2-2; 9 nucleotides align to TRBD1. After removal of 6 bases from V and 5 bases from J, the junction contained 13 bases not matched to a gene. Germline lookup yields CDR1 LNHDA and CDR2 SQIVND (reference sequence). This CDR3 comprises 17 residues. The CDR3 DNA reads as TGTGCCAGTAGATTCCGAAGGACAGGGGTGAGAACCGGGGAGCTGTTTTTT. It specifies CASRFRRTGVRTGELFF.

In DNA form, the CDR3 reads TGCGCCAGCACTAGCGGGAGGGTAAGGTTGACAGATACGCAGTATTTT. Amino acids: CASTSGRVRLTDTQYF. The V call is TRBV23-1, the J call TRBJ2-3; 12 bases are shared with TRBD2. TRBV23-1 has ORF status, its function being uncertain. The CDR3 sequence is 16 residues long. Losses at the gene ends were 7 bases for V and 3 bases for J; bases not matched to a gene: 8.